The table lists the clone carrying this T cell receptor beta chain with many counts. Its ends do not fully match the called genes, so a read error is possible. Germline CDR1 and CDR2: SGHTA and FQGNSA. The CDR3 loop spans 13 amino acids. This sample was taken from a study of T-cell memory formation after mild COVID-19. TCRdb re-analysed the 5' RACE reads in MiXCR, keeping a single row per CDR3 protein. This table holds 100,000 to 150,000 distinct CDR3 sequences, approximately 5.9% found once. This TCR came from an adult woman who had mild COVID-19 (a few samples of this study predate the infection). Cell type and time point are not known. Sequencing used PBMCs or a T cell subset sorted from them (not recorded which). The chain is built from TRBV7-2 and TRBJ2-3; 10 bases agree with TRBD1. The DNA of the CDR3 is TGTGCCAGCAGCCCTAATGCCGGGACAGGGGTCGACTTT. This translates into CASSPNAGTGVDF.